This TCR beta chain was documented in a study of PD-L1 blockade in urothelial cancer. Study overall: Patients had undergone 0 to 3 prior chemotherapy regimens.

V lost 4 bases, J lost 5 bases, and 1 base stayed unmatched. The CDR3 extends over 13 amino acids. Germline values: CDR1 MDHEN, CDR2 SYDVKM. This table comes from immunoSEQ multiplex PCR, and its TCRdb copy is limited to in-frame clones, with some not included. The table records around 35,000 clones, 82% of them present only once. Each individual provided 1 to 8 samples (taken pretreatment and on-treatment). This rearrangement joins TRBV28 to TRBJ2-7, with 11 bases that match TRBD1. The sample was PBMCs, taken around atezolizumab (anti-PD-L1) treatment. This clonotype was obtained from a man between 60 and 70 years old with urothelial cancer. The CDR3 DNA follows: TGTGCCAGCAGTTCGGGACAGGGGGACGAGCAGTACTTC. It specifies CASSSGQGDEQYF.